A single sample is the source of the 27 T cell receptor beta chains below, sequenced in a study of cytomegalovirus exposure and HLA in healthy donors. The PCR had 60 Vbeta and 13 Jbeta primers. Assay: immunoSEQ multiplex PCR; the TCRdb copy retains only in-frame clones and omits some. Here the sample spans fewer than 200,000 clones, approximately 80% being singletons. Sequencing was performed on PBMCs. Every receptor here comes from a young woman in good health and CMV-seronegative.

The chain employs TRBV5-8 and TRBJ2-5; TRBD1 matches 7 bases. Germline CDR1 SGHTS, CDR2 YDEGEE. This CDR3 spans 16 amino acids. After removal of 0 bases from V and 0 bases from J, the junction contained 5 bases not matched to a gene. CDR3 protein: CASSLGVTGYQETQYF. CDR3 DNA sequence: TGTGCCAGCAGCTTGGGAGTGACAGGGTACCAAGAGACCCAGTACTTC.

The chain combines TRBV28 with TRBJ1-4; 9 nucleotides agree with TRBD1. The CDR3 totals 15 residues. J was trimmed by 7 bases and V by 6 bases; bases with no gene match: 9. In germline, CDR1 is MDHEN, CDR2 SYDVKM. The CDR3, as DNA: TGTGCCAGCAGCTGGACAGGGGCCGCCGGTGAAAAACTGTTTTTT. Translating gives CASSWTGAAGEKLFF.

The CDR3 here is CASSLLSYRGQGNEQFF. DNA of the CDR3: TGTGCCAGCAGTCTCCTTTCGTACAGGGGGCAGGGTAATGAGCAGTTCTTC. V and J are TRBV28 and TRBJ2-1, with 9 bases fitting TRBD1. V trimming: 5 bases; J trimming: 7 bases; junction bases outside the gene matches: 15. The CDR3 length is 17 residues. Germline CDR1 reads MDHEN; CDR2 reads SYDVKM.

The chain links TRBV19 to TRBJ2-1; D is ambiguous. With 3 bases removed from V and 6 bases from J, the gap between germline ends came to 6 bases. This CDR3 is built from 12 residues. Germline values: CDR1 LNHDA, CDR2 SQIVND (reference sequence). The CDR3 reads CASSMGPNEQFF. The CDR3 DNA follows: TGTGCCAGTAGTATGGGCCCCAATGAGCAGTTCTTC.

This clone showed up just a few times. This sequence joins TRBV5-6 and TRBJ2-5, with a tentative D call TRBD1 (6 bases). This CDR3 has 15 residues. V lost 0 bases to trimming and J lost 1 base, with 10 bases between them. Germline CDR1 reads SGHDT; CDR2 reads YYEEEE. The CDR3 sequence: CASSLGGHLQETQYF. CDR3 nucleotides: TGTGCCAGCAGCTTGGGGGGACATCTCCAAGAGACCCAGTACTTC.

The J gene is TRBJ2-5, the V gene TRBV11-3; D is perhaps TRBD1 (6 bases). From germline, CDR1 is SGHNT and CDR2 YENEEA. The CDR3 extends over 15 amino acids. V was pared by 2 bases and J by 3 bases, with 13 bases between. The CDR3 reads CASSLTGKQEETQYF. The CDR3 nucleotides are TGTGCCAGCAGCTTAACAGGGAAGCAAGAAGAGACCCAGTACTTC.

This clone was counted between two and nine times. The V and J genes are TRBV5-5 and TRBJ1-5, with D hard to call. Germline V gene sequence: CDR1 SGHKS, CDR2 YYEKEE (reference sequence). Between the trimmed V and J ends, which lost 4 bases and 2 bases, there was a span of 10 bases. The CDR3 is made up of 14 amino acids. CDR3 sequence (DNA): TGTGCCAGCAGCCTCGGACTAGGCAATCAGCCCCAGCATTTT. The encoded protein is CASSLGLGNQPQHF.

The chain combines TRBV25-1 with TRBJ2-3; no clear D. This CDR3 region has 13 residues. Germline-derived CDR1 and CDR2 are MGHDK and SYGVNS. The germline V and J ends were trimmed by 3 bases and 6 bases, with 10 bases remaining between them. The CDR3 region has the DNA TGTGCCAGCAGTGACGCGGTTGGGGATACGCAGTATTTT. It yields the protein CASSDAVGDTQYF.

V usage is TRBV30 and J usage is TRBJ1-5; D is ambiguous. Germline assignment: CDR1 GTSNPN and CDR2 SVGIG (reference sequence). The CDR3 is 14 amino acids. V lost 0 bases and J lost 4, with 10 bases in between. The CDR3 is CAWSVGRANQPQHF. The CDR3 coding sequence is TGTGCCTGGAGTGTTGGCAGAGCGAATCAGCCCCAGCATTTT.

This rearrangement joins TRBV6-5 to TRBJ2-3; D might be TRBD2 (6 bases). In germline, CDR1 is MNHEY, CDR2 SVGAGI. The CDR3 covers 14 residues. V was clipped by 6 bases and J by 1 base, with 11 bases between them. This chain's CDR3 is CASSSGAGTDTQYF. As DNA, the CDR3 is TGTGCCAGCAGCTCGGGAGCTGGCACAGATACGCAGTATTTT.

This clone showed up just once. V and J are TRBV6-5 and TRBJ2-7; 11 positions agree with TRBD2. J lost 2 bases, V lost 4 bases, and 7 bases had no gene match. This CDR3 is 16 amino acids long. Germline-derived CDR1 and CDR2 are MNHEY and SVGAGI. The DNA for the CDR3 is TGTGCCAGCAGTTTCGTTACTAGCGGGGGTCCCTACGAGCAGTACTTC. Amino acid sequence: CASSFVTSGGPYEQYF.

V is TRBV9 and J is TRBJ2-3; TRBD2 matches at 9 bases. The CDR3 is 15 residues long. Germline V lookup: CDR1 SGDLS, CDR2 YYNGEE. Losses at the gene ends were 6 bases for V and 1 base for J; bases not matched to a gene: 6. The CDR3, as DNA: TGTGCCAGCACGATTAGCGGGAGTCGCACAGATACGCAGTATTTT. It yields the protein CASTISGSRTDTQYF. Full variable domain (outside the CDR3, taken from reference TRBV9 and TRBJ2-3): DSGVTQTPKHLITATGQRVTLRCSPRSGDLSVYWYQQSLDQGLQFLIQYYNGEERAKGNILERFSAQQFPDLHSELNLSSLELGDSALYFCASTISGSRTDTQYFGPGTRLTVL.

This rearrangement joins TRBV28 to TRBJ2-7, with 8 nucleotides matching TRBD1. The J segment lost 7 bases and the V segment lost 7 bases, leaving 9 bases of the junction unmatched. CDR1 MDHEN and CDR2 SYDVKM come from the germline V gene. This CDR3 comprises 13 residues. CDR3 sequence (DNA): TGTGCCAGCATACCCCAGGGGGCAAGGGAGCAGTACTTC. Encoded protein: CASIPQGAREQYF.

The chain combines TRBV7-3 with TRBJ1-3; weak D call: TRBD1 (6 bases). The CDR3 runs 14 residues. Germline V gene data show CDR1 as SGHTA and CDR2 as FQGTGA. Trimming took off 6 bases at V and 8 bases at J, with 17 bases between the two ends. The CDR3 spells CASRRGGPGDTIYF. As DNA, the CDR3 is TGTGCCAGCAGACGCGGGGGGCCCGGGGACACCATATATTTT.

This clone has just a few counts. J is TRBJ2-2 and V is TRBV6-1; no definite D call. Looked up from germline, CDR1 is MNHNS and CDR2 is SASEGT. The germline V and J ends were trimmed by 2 bases and 3 bases, with 13 bases remaining between them. CDR3 size: 16 residues. The CDR3 here is CASSEIPPGYTGELFF. Here the CDR3 DNA reads TGTGCCAGCAGTGAAATCCCCCCCGGGTACACCGGGGAGCTGTTTTTT.

CDR3 sequence: CASSLDQDQETQYF. CDR3 sequence (DNA): TGTGCCAGCAGCTTAGACCAGGACCAAGAGACCCAGTACTTC. This sequence joins TRBV7-9 and TRBJ2-5; D gene ambiguous. The V gene's germline CDR1 is SEHNR and CDR2 FQNEAQ (reference sequence). V lost 1 base to trimming and J lost 0 bases, with 6 bases between them. The CDR3 contains 14 residues.

The rearrangement uses TRBV29-1 and TRBJ1-1; D gene unclear. V dropped 4 bases and J dropped 0 bases, with 36 bases sitting between them. The CDR3 has 22 amino acids. Looked up from germline, CDR1 is SQVTM and CDR2 is ANQGSEA. CDR3 coding DNA: TGCAGCGTTGCCCCCTATCCCCCCTACCCTGCTGCGGTTACCAACATGAACACTGAAGCTTTCTTT. Its translation: CSVAPYPPYPAAVTNMNTEAFF.

In this sample, this clone turned up once. The rearrangement uses TRBV28 and TRBJ2-7; unclear D gene. The V gene's germline CDR1 is MDHEN and CDR2 SYDVKM. The V and J ends lost 9 bases and 7 bases respectively, with 19 bases between them. CDR3 length: 13 residues. CDR3 nucleotides: TGTGCCAGTCGAAACTCCTTAAAATGGGAGCAGTACTTC. Translated: CASRNSLKWEQYF.

This clone was detected only once. This chain connects TRBV5-1 to TRBJ2-3; the match to TRBD1 covers 9 bases. The CDR3 has 16 residues. Per germline, CDR1 SGHRS and CDR2 YFSETQ. With 2 bases clipped from V and 7 bases from J, the junction kept 11 bases outside the gene matches. CDR3 in DNA: TGCGCCAGCAGCTTAGCCGGGACAGGGTTGGCAAATACGCAGTATTTT. Encoded protein: CASSLAGTGLANTQYF.

This chain uses TRBV4-2 with TRBJ1-1; 7 positions agree with TRBD1. The CDR3 sequence is 14 residues long. V lost 0 bases to trimming and J lost 3 bases; unmatched junction nucleotides: 1. Germline CDR1 reads LGHNA; CDR2 reads YNFKEQ. In nucleotides, the CDR3 is TGTGCCAGCAGCCAAGAAGGGACAGACACTGAAGCTTTCTTT. Protein: CASSQEGTDTEAFF.

This chain connects TRBV10-3 to TRBJ1-2, with TRBD1 matching over 10 bases. Germline CDR1 reads ENHRY; CDR2 reads SYGVKD. Trimming cost V 4 bases and J 3 bases; bases outside gene matches: 5. This CDR3 has 15 amino acids. CDR3 sequence: CAISGQDRGDYGYTF. In DNA form, the CDR3 reads TGTGCCATCAGTGGACAGGACAGGGGGGACTATGGCTACACCTTC.

The rearrangement links TRBV2 to TRBJ2-1; D is undetermined. The length of the CDR3 is 12 residues. The germline gives CDR1 SNHLY, CDR2 FYNNEI. The V gene lost 8 bases and the J gene lost 5 bases, with 10 bases spanning the gap. Written as DNA, the CDR3 is TGTGCCAGCCTTCGACTTAACAATGAGCAGTTCTTC. It encodes CASLRLNNEQFF. Combining the CDR3 with reference TRBV2 and TRBJ2-1 gives the whole variable domain EPEVTQTPSHQVTQMGQEVILRCVPISNHLYFYWYRQILGQKVEFLVSFYNNEISEKSEIFDDQFSVERPDGSNFTLKIRSTKLEDSAMYFCASLRLNNEQFFGPGTRLTVL.

The chain combines TRBV4-1 with TRBJ1-1; D uncertain. This CDR3 spans 14 amino acids. Trimming took 1 base from V and 6 from J, leaving 12 bases between them. Germline CDR1 reads MGHRA; CDR2 reads YSYEKL. CDR3 DNA: TGCGCCAGCAGCCAAGTGCTTAAACGAGCTGAAGCTTTCTTT. Translating gives CASSQVLKRAEAFF.

The CDR3, as DNA: TGTGCCATCAGTGAGTCTAGCGGGAGGAAAGAGACCCAGTACTTC. Translating gives CAISESSGRKETQYF. The chain carries TRBV10-3 and TRBJ2-5, with TRBD2 matching 10 bases. V was clipped by 0 bases and J by 3 bases; unmatched bases: 1. This CDR3 has 15 amino acids. Germline CDR1 and CDR2: ENHRY and SYGVKD.

The chain joins TRBV7-9 to TRBJ2-1; 8 positions agree with TRBD2. The V and J ends lost 0 bases and 2 bases, in that order; junction bases with no gene match: 9. The CDR3 runs to 18 residues. The germline V gene encodes CDR1 SEHNR and CDR2 FQNEAQ (reference sequence). CDR3 loop: CASSLARTRAGAYNEQFF. The CDR3 DNA reads TGTGCCAGCAGCTTAGCGCGGACAAGAGCGGGAGCCTACAATGAGCAGTTCTTC.

The CDR3 nucleotides read TGTGCCAGCAGCTTCGGATCACAGGTCCACGAGCAGTACTTC. This sequence encodes CASSFGSQVHEQYF. The chain links TRBV11-2 to TRBJ2-7, with D maybe TRBD1 (5 bases). The V gene's germline CDR1 is SGHAT and CDR2 FQNNGV. The CDR3 runs 14 residues. V lost 3 bases and J 5 bases, leaving 14 bases between the germline ends.

The J gene is TRBJ1-3, the V gene TRBV13; 10 bases are shared with TRBD1. Germline V gene data show CDR1 as PRHDT and CDR2 as FYEKMQ (reference sequence). V shed 6 bases and J 3 bases; nucleotides not matched to a gene: 5. The CDR3 spans 15 residues. CDR3 sequence (DNA): TGTGCCAGCAGTTCGGACAGGGGGGATGGAAACACCATATATTTT. This codes for CASSSDRGDGNTIYF.